This TCR beta chain was found in a study of T cells after somatic rescue of genetic block. Assay used: immunoSEQ multiplex PCR; TCRdb lists only in-frame clones, some missing. Of roughly 110,000 clones listed, about 90% are singletons. V was cut by 10 bases and J by 8 bases, with 27 bases left in between. The CDR3 has 15 amino acids. Germline V gives CDR1 MNHEY, CDR2 SVGAGI. The receptor's source is a young woman. The sample was peripheral blood mononuclear cells (PBMCs). This chain uses TRBV6-5 with TRBJ2-7; TRBD1 is a possible D gene (5 bases). The DNA for the CDR3 is TGTGCCACCTCATCTAACGGACAAAAAATGAATCAGCAGTACTTC. This gives the protein CATSSNGQKMNQQYF.